The 15 T cell receptor beta chains below come from one sample, sequenced in a study of blood T cell repertoires in COVID-19. Sequencing used immunoSEQ multiplex PCR; TCRdb keeps in-frame clones, though not all of them. The table records about 130,000 clones, around 86% of them present only once. Specimen: peripheral blood. The receptor source for this set is a man aged 55 to 69 with acute or convalescent COVID-19.

The J gene is TRBJ1-2, the V gene TRBV10-3; 8 bases are shared with TRBD1. The germline V gene has CDR1 ENHRY and CDR2 SYGVKD. V lost 3 bases and J lost 4; bases outside the gene matches: 10. This CDR3 contains 16 residues. CDR3 protein: CAISELIGQGVYGYTF. The CDR3 nucleotides read TGTGCCATCAGTGAACTTATAGGACAGGGAGTCTATGGCTACACCTTC.

The CDR3 loop is CASSSLGGATETQYF. DNA for the CDR3: TGTGCCAGCAGTTCTCTCGGGGGGGCAACAGAGACCCAGTACTTC. J is TRBJ2-5 and V is TRBV28; 8 bases are shared with TRBD2. This CDR3 is 15 amino acids long. The ends lost 4 bases at V and 4 bases at J; junction bases unmatched: 8. Germline V gene data show CDR1 as MDHEN and CDR2 as SYDVKM.

The chain joins TRBV6-2 or TRBV6-3 to TRBJ1-2; D is uncertain. In germline, CDR1 is MNHEY, CDR2 SVGEGT. V was shortened by 0 bases and J by 4 bases, with 15 bases between the two germline ends. The CDR3 consists of 16 residues. In nucleotides, the CDR3 is TGTGCCAGCAGTTACTCGCGTGCAGGAATGGGCTATGGCTACACCTTC. Amino acids: CASSYSRAGMGYGYTF.

This chain links TRBV6-5 with TRBJ1-2, with 9 bases lining up with TRBD1. With 10 bases clipped from V and 4 bases from J, the junction kept 10 bases outside the gene matches. This CDR3 is 14 amino acids long. The germline V gene encodes CDR1 MNHEY and CDR2 SVGAGI. The CDR3 loop reads CATQMGTGTYGYTF. The CDR3 DNA reads as TGTGCCACACAAATGGGGACAGGGACCTATGGCTACACCTTC.

This clone was observed a handful of times. The rearrangement uses TRBV27 and TRBJ2-3; D call uncertain. V shed 3 bases and J shed 3 bases, with 7 bases lying between them. The CDR3 runs to 13 residues. In germline, CDR1 is MNHEY, CDR2 SMNVEV (reference sequence). The CDR3 protein is CASSFAATDTQYF. CDR3 DNA sequence: TGTGCCAGCAGTTTTGCGGCGACAGATACGCAGTATTTT.

The chain employs TRBV13 and TRBJ2-3, with 11 bases aligning to TRBD2. The CDR3 covers 17 residues. The germline CDR1 and CDR2 sequences are PRHDT and FYEKMQ (reference sequence). The V and J ends lost 3 bases and 5 bases, in that order; junction bases with no gene match: 10. CDR3 nucleotides: TGTGCCAGCAGCTTTTTGGACCCTAGCGGGAGGAAAGATACGCAGTATTTT. Translated, it gives CASSFLDPSGRKDTQYF.

The CDR3 loop reads CASSMGPGVYGYTF. In nucleotides, the CDR3 is TGTGCCAGTAGTATGGGGCCGGGGGTCTATGGCTACACCTTC. The chain combines TRBV19 with TRBJ1-2; D may be TRBD1 (5 bases). V lost 3 bases, J lost 4 bases, and 12 bases lay in between. Germline CDR1 is LNHDA and CDR2 is SQIVND (reference sequence). CDR3 length equals 14 residues.

The J gene is TRBJ2-7, the V gene TRBV10-2, with 9 positions matching TRBD2. The CDR3 has 15 residues. Germline loops: CDR1 WSHSY, CDR2 SAAADI. J lost 3 bases, V lost 9 bases, and 12 bases had no gene match. The CDR3 spells CASRTGGRARYEQYF. The CDR3 bases are TGCGCCAGTAGGACGGGCGGGAGGGCCCGCTACGAGCAGTACTTC.

The chain couples TRBV5-1 to TRBJ1-4; tentative D call: TRBD1 (6 bases). This CDR3 is 15 amino acids long. Germline CDR1 reads SGHRS; CDR2 reads YFSETQ. V was shortened by 4 bases and J by 7 bases, with 17 bases between the two germline ends. The CDR3 nucleotides read TGCGCCAGCAGCCTAGAAGGGGGGGCTGGTGAAAAACTGTTTTTT. Protein product: CASSLEGGAGEKLFF. Full variable domain (rest looked up from reference TRBV5-1 and TRBJ1-4): KAGVTQTPRYLIKTRGQQVTLSCSPISGHRSVSWYQQTPGQGLQFLFEYFSETQRNKGNFPGRFSGRQFSNSRSEMNVSTLELGDSALYLCASSLEGGAGEKLFFGSGTQLSVL.

The CDR3 loop reads CASSSSGGSYNEQFF. CDR3 in DNA: TGTGCCAGCAGTTCATCAGGGGGCTCCTACAATGAGCAGTTCTTC. The chain carries TRBV6-5 and TRBJ2-1; 7 bases line up with TRBD1. J was trimmed by 0 bases and V by 4 bases; bases with no gene match: 3. This CDR3 region has 15 residues. Germline V gives CDR1 MNHEY, CDR2 SVGAGI.

The chain uses TRBV5-1 and TRBJ2-3; D not certain. The CDR3 runs to 15 residues. V lost 0 bases, J lost 1 base, and 9 bases lay in between. CDR1 is SGHRS, CDR2 YFSETQ, per germline. Here the CDR3 reads CASSLDGARTDTQYF. The CDR3, as DNA: TGCGCCAGCAGCTTGGACGGAGCCCGCACAGATACGCAGTATTTT. Combining the CDR3 with reference TRBV5-1 and TRBJ2-3 gives the whole variable domain KAGVTQTPRYLIKTRGQQVTLSCSPISGHRSVSWYQQTPGQGLQFLFEYFSETQRNKGNFPGRFSGRQFSNSRSEMNVSTLELGDSALYLCASSLDGARTDTQYFGPGTRLTVL.

This chain links TRBV7-9 with TRBJ2-7, with D perhaps matching TRBD2 (5 bases). The CDR3 is 15 amino acids. Deletions cut 4 bases from V and 3 bases from J, with 16 bases between. Germline values: CDR1 SEHNR, CDR2 FQNEAQ (reference sequence). The DNA of the CDR3 is TGTGCCAGCAGCTCCAGGTCACGGGGAGACTACGAGCAGTACTTC. This translates into CASSSRSRGDYEQYF.

The J gene is TRBJ1-1, the V gene TRBV27, with 7 bases lining up with TRBD1. The germline gives CDR1 MNHEY, CDR2 SMNVEV (reference sequence). The CDR3 covers 16 residues. V shed 5 bases, J shed 4 bases, and the junction held 13 bases outside the gene matches. The chain's CDR3 is CASSPSNRGSGTEAFF. CDR3 nucleotide sequence: TGTGCCAGCAGTCCGAGTAACAGGGGAAGTGGCACTGAAGCTTTCTTT.

In DNA, the CDR3 is TGTGCCAGCAGCCCGGGACAGTTTACTAATGAAAAACTGTTTTTT. It codes for CASSPGQFTNEKLFF. This chain links TRBV7-8 with TRBJ1-4; 7 bases line up with TRBD1. This CDR3 contains 15 residues. The V segment lost 5 bases and the J segment 2 bases; nucleotides outside the gene matches: 5. Germline CDR1 reads SGHVS; CDR2 reads FQNEAQ.

The rearrangement joins TRBV2 to TRBJ1-5; D unresolved. Per the germline V gene, CDR1 is SNHLY and CDR2 is FYNNEI. The CDR3 extends over 13 amino acids. V was cut by 3 bases and J by 4 bases, with 7 bases left in between. The CDR3: CASSDRLNQPQHF. The CDR3 DNA sequence: TGTGCCAGCAGTGATCGACTTAATCAGCCCCAGCATTTT.